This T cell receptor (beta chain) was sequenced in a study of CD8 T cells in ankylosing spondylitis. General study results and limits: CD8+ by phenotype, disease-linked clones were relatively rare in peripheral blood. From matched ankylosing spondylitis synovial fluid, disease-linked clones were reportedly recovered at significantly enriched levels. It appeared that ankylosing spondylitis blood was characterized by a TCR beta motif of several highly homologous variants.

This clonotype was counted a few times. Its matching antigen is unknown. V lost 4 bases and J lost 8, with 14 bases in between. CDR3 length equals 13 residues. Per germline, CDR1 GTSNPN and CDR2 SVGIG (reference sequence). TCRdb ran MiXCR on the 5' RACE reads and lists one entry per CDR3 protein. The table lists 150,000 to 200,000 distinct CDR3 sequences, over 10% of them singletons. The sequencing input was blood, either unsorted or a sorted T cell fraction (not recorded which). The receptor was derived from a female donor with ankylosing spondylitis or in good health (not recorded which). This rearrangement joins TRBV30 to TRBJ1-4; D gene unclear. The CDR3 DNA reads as TGTGCCTGGATGCCGGACGTGGAGGAAAAACTGTTTTTT. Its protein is CAWMPDVEEKLFF.